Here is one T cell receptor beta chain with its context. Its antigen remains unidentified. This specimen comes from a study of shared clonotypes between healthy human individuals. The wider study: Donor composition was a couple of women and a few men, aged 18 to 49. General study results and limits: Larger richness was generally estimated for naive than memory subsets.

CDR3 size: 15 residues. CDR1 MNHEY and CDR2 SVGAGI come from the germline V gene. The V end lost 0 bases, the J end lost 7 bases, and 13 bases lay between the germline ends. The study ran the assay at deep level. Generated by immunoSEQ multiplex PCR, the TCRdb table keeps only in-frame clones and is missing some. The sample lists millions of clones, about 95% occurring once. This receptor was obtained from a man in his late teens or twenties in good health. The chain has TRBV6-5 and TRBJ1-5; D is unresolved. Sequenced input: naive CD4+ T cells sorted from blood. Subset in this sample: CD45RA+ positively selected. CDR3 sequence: CASSYSPGVGQPQHF. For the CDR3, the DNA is TGTGCCAGCAGTTACTCCCCTGGGGTAGGACAGCCCCAGCATTTT.